The next 19 T cell receptor beta chains were all read from a single sample in a study of blood T cell repertoires in COVID-19. Clones were read by immunoSEQ multiplex PCR, and TCRdb kept only the in-frame ones, dropping some. The sample has roughly 200,000 clones, approximately 90% seen once. Sequencing was performed on peripheral blood. All receptors come from a woman between 18 and 29 years old who had recovered from COVID-19.

This clone has just a few counts. The DNA for the CDR3 is TGTGCCAGCAGTGAACCCTCGGGACAGGGAGGCGGCGAGCAGTACTTC. This encodes CASSEPSGQGGGEQYF. The chain employs TRBV25-1 and TRBJ2-7; TRBD1 agrees at 9 bases. Trimming removed 2 bases from V and 6 bases from J; junction bases left unmatched: 11. From germline, CDR1 is MGHDK and CDR2 SYGVNS. CDR3 length: 16 amino acids.

The chain joins TRBV6-5 to TRBJ2-1, with 10 bases fitting TRBD2. Trimming took 7 bases from V and 4 from J; bases not matched to a gene: 4. The CDR3 is made up of 14 amino acids. Per the germline V gene, CDR1 is MNHEY and CDR2 is SVGAGI. For the CDR3, the DNA is TGTGCCAGCACGCGGACTAGCGGATACAATGAGCAGTTCTTC. It encodes CASTRTSGYNEQFF.

This sequence joins TRBV11-2 and TRBJ2-7, with TRBD2 as a possible D gene (5 bases). The germline CDR1 and CDR2 sequences are SGHAT and FQNNGV. The V end was cut by 4 bases, the J end by 9 bases, with 10 bases between. This CDR3 has 11 residues. CDR3 sequence (DNA): TGTGCCAGCAGCTCCGGAGCGGTGCAGTACTTC. This gives the protein CASSSGAVQYF.

This chain links TRBV7-8 with TRBJ1-3, with TRBD1 identical over 8 bases. The ends lost 2 bases at V and 0 bases at J; junction bases unmatched: 12. CDR1 SGHVS and CDR2 FQNEAQ come from the germline V gene. The CDR3 runs 19 residues. The CDR3 coding sequence is TGTGCCAGCAGCTTAATCCCCACAGGGGGAGAACCCTCTGGAAACACCATATATTTT. This sequence encodes CASSLIPTGGEPSGNTIYF.

On this clone: This CDR3 fails to terminate in the conserved phenylalanine or tryptophan, so it likely reflects a read error. The DNA is left out, because the CDR3 cannot be placed on it with certainty; the CDR3 is given as TCRdb lists it. The chain is built from TRBV2 and TRBJ1-1. Looked up from germline, CDR1 is SNHLY and CDR2 is FYNNEI. The CDR3 length is 9 residues, termini included. CDR3 loop: CASSEDGIL.

This chain links TRBV7-9 with TRBJ1-1, with TRBD1 matching over 9 bases. Germline CDR1 is SEHNR and CDR2 is FQNEAQ (reference sequence). The ends lost 5 bases at V and 6 bases at J; junction bases unmatched: 10. The CDR3 is 15 residues long. The CDR3 sequence is CASSRGDRGFSEAFF. The CDR3 bases are TGTGCCAGCAGCCGCGGAGACAGGGGGTTCTCTGAAGCTTTCTTT. The full variable domain, completed using reference TRBV7-9 and TRBJ1-1, is DTGVSQNPRHKITKRGQNVTFRCDPISEHNRLYWYRQTLGQGPEFLTYFQNEAQLEKSRLLSDRFSAERPKGSFSTLEIQRTEQGDSAMYLCASSRGDRGFSEAFFGQGTRLTVV.

The V and J genes are TRBV2 and TRBJ2-4; D is unresolved. The CDR3 covers 13 residues. Per germline, CDR1 SNHLY and CDR2 FYNNEI. The V gene lost 6 bases and the J gene lost 0 bases, with 6 bases spanning the gap. The CDR3 loop reads CASRQLAKNIQYF. Here the CDR3 DNA reads TGTGCCAGCAGGCAACTAGCCAAAAACATTCAGTACTTC.

This clone showed up just once. The chain couples TRBV7-3 to TRBJ1-5; D is uncertain. Germline V lookup: CDR1 SGHTA, CDR2 FQGTGA. Trimming took off 6 bases at V and 5 bases at J, with 17 bases between the two ends. The CDR3 extends over 15 amino acids. The CDR3 loop is CASSSFDTTYQPQHF. CDR3 coding DNA: TGTGCCAGCAGTTCATTCGACACGACATATCAGCCCCAGCATTTT.

The chain carries TRBV30 and TRBJ2-4; 7 bases match TRBD1. CDR1 and CDR2 from the germline V gene are GTSNPN and SVGIG (reference sequence). The CDR3 has 12 amino acids. The V and J ends lost 5 bases and 4 bases, in that order; junction bases with no gene match: 2. CDR3 protein: CAWSGQKNIQYF. CDR3 nucleotide sequence: TGTGCCTGGTCGGGACAGAAAAACATTCAGTACTTC.

This clone was recorded only once. This chain links TRBV5-1 with TRBJ2-7, with 14 bases identical to TRBD2. CDR1 is SGHRS and CDR2 is YFSETQ in the germline V gene. CDR3 length equals 16 residues. V was clipped by 3 bases and J by 6 bases; unmatched bases: 8. The CDR3 nucleotides are TGCGCCAGCAGCTCACGGGGACTAGCGGGGGCGGGCGAGCAGTACTTC. Amino acid sequence: CASSSRGLAGAGEQYF.

The chain has TRBV6-5 and TRBJ2-2; TRBD2 matches at 8 bases. The CDR3 contains 16 residues. The V gene's germline CDR1 is MNHEY and CDR2 SVGAGI. V was pared by 2 bases and J by 6 bases, with 8 bases of the junction left unmatched. CDR3 region: CASSYLTGTSSGELFF. CDR3 DNA sequence: TGTGCCAGCAGTTACCTTACCGGGACTAGTTCCGGGGAGCTGTTTTTT.

V gene TRBV9 combines with J gene TRBJ2-3; 8 positions match TRBD2. Germline values: CDR1 SGDLS, CDR2 YYNGEE. CDR3 length: 15 residues. Trimming at V came to 3 bases and at J to 3 bases, leaving 6 bases not matched to a gene. In nucleotides, the CDR3 is TGTGCCAGCAGCGATAGCGGGACTGTGACAGATACGCAGTATTTT. This translates into CASSDSGTVTDTQYF. The whole variable domain, remainder taken from reference TRBV9 and TRBJ2-3, is DSGVTQTPKHLITATGQRVTLRCSPRSGDLSVYWYQQSLDQGLQFLIQYYNGEERAKGNILERFSAQQFPDLHSELNLSSLELGDSALYFCASSDSGTVTDTQYFGPGTRLTVL.

The chain couples TRBV4-2 to TRBJ2-7; 11 bases align to TRBD1. The germline gives CDR1 LGHNA, CDR2 YNFKEQ. The CDR3 totals 15 residues. Unmatched junction bases numbered 2, after V lost 1 base and J lost 3 bases. The CDR3 nucleotides are TGTGCCAGCAGCCAAGGGGACAGGGGGGGCTACGAGCAGTACTTC. Encoded protein: CASSQGDRGGYEQYF.

The rearrangement joins TRBV10-2 to TRBJ2-5, with TRBD2 identical over 9 bases. The length of the CDR3 is 18 residues. Trimming at V came to 4 bases and at J to 0 bases, leaving 12 bases not matched to a gene. Germline V gene sequence: CDR1 WSHSY, CDR2 SAAADI. The CDR3, as DNA: TGCGCCAGCAGTGGGGCGGCGGGAGGGCCAGTGTACCAAGAGACCCAGTACTTC. It is translated as CASSGAAGGPVYQETQYF.

This sequence joins TRBV19 and TRBJ2-7; the match to TRBD2 covers 8 bases. The junction had 6 bases not matched to a gene; V was cut back by 5 bases and J by 0 bases. This CDR3 is 15 amino acids long. Germline V gene sequence: CDR1 LNHDA, CDR2 SQIVND (reference sequence). The CDR3 spells CASSPAGTSSYEQYF. The CDR3 DNA is TGTGCCAGTAGTCCGGCCGGGACTAGCTCCTACGAGCAGTACTTC.

This chain joins TRBV4-3 and TRBJ1-1, with a weak D call TRBD1 (6 bases). The germline CDR1 and CDR2 sequences are LGHNA and YSLEER. The CDR3 length is 11 residues. Trimming removed 4 bases at V and 8 bases at J, with 8 bases between. CDR3 region: CASSLGQEAFF. The CDR3 bases are TGCGCCAGCAGCCTAGGACAGGAAGCTTTCTTT.

The V call is TRBV20-1, the J call TRBJ1-2; D unresolved. There are 11 residues in the CDR3. Germline V gene sequence: CDR1 DFQATT, CDR2 SNEGSKA (reference sequence). The germline V and J ends were trimmed by 6 bases and 2 bases, with 7 bases remaining between them. This CDR3 reads CSAYENYGYTF. The CDR3 region has the DNA TGCAGTGCCTATGAGAACTATGGCTACACCTTC.

J is TRBJ1-5 and V is TRBV5-6; 8 nucleotides agree with TRBD1. V shed 4 bases and J 6 bases; nucleotides not matched to a gene: 6. CDR1 and CDR2 from the germline V gene are SGHDT and YYEEEE. This CDR3 region has 14 residues. This chain's CDR3 is CASSTGQGGQPQHF. DNA for the CDR3: TGTGCCAGCAGCACCGGACAGGGAGGTCAGCCCCAGCATTTT.

This chain uses TRBV5-1 with TRBJ2-3; TRBD2 is a possible D gene (5 bases). V shed 6 bases and J shed 4 bases, with 15 bases lying between them. Germline CDR1 and CDR2: SGHRS and YFSETQ. The CDR3 extends over 14 amino acids. This chain's CDR3 is CASTETVEADTQYF. CDR3 sequence (DNA): TGCGCCAGCACCGAGACTGTGGAGGCAGATACGCAGTATTTT.